The rows below give T cell receptor beta chains drawn from one sample of a study of regulatory and conventional T cells in RAG deficiency. The data were produced by immunoSEQ multiplex PCR, yet TCRdb's version contains in-frame clones alone and is incomplete. The sample records some 30,000 clones, about nine tenths being singletons. The sample also formed part of further work on regulatory T cells.

Sequencing used CD8+ T cells sorted from blood. These receptors were collected from a human donor in good health. CDR3s include the opening cysteine and the closing phenylalanine or tryptophan. A D gene is named only where the DNA matches it firmly. Part of the rows lack a size; the others show once, few, many or a class for expanded clones.

clone size: .; V gene: TRBV25-1; J gene: TRBJ1-1; D gene: TRBD1; CDR3 DNA: TGTGCCAGCAGTGAATTAGGACAGGGGGCTGACAGGAACACTGAAGCTTTCTTT; CDR3 protein: CASSELGQGADRNTEAFF
clone size: .; V gene: TRBV5-1; J gene: TRBJ2-2; D gene: .; CDR3 DNA: TGCGCCAGCAGTTTTTACGGGGACGCGAACACCGGGGAGCTGTTTTTT; CDR3 protein: CASSFYGDANTGELFF
clone size: .; V gene: TRBV28; J gene: TRBJ2-7; D gene: .; CDR3 DNA: TGTGCCAGCTCGAGGGACGGAAACTCCTACGAGCAGTACTTC; CDR3 protein: CASSRDGNSYEQYF
clone size: .; V gene: TRBV7-4; J gene: TRBJ1-2; D gene: .; CDR3 DNA: TGTGCCAGCAGCTCCCCTGGGGGGGCGGACTATGGCTACACCTTC; CDR3 protein: CASSSPGGADYGYTF
clone size: .; V gene: TRBV15; J gene: TRBJ2-7; D gene: .; CDR3 DNA: TGTGCCACCAGCAGTCAGGGTACCTACGAGCAGTACTTC; CDR3 protein: CATSSQGTYEQYF
clone size: .; V gene: TRBV5-4; J gene: TRBJ1-5; D gene: TRBD1; CDR3 DNA: TGTGCCAGCAGCCAAGGAGGGGGCCGCAATCAGCCCCAGCATTTT; CDR3 protein: CASSQGGGRNQPQHF
clone size: .; V gene: TRBV5-6; J gene: TRBJ2-7; D gene: .; CDR3 DNA: TGTGCCAGCAAGTCTGCAGGCTACGAGCAGTACTTC; CDR3 protein: CASKSAGYEQYF
clone size: .; V gene: TRBV12-5; J gene: TRBJ1-1; D gene: .; CDR3 DNA: TGTGCTAGTGCCCCGGCCCTGGATGGTGAAGCTTTCTTT; CDR3 protein: CASAPALDGEAFF
clone size: few; V gene: TRBV7-9; J gene: TRBJ2-7; D gene: TRBD2; CDR3 DNA: TGTGCCAGCAGCACTACCGTCGGCGGGAGGGGGAGCGGGGGCTACGAGCAGTACTTC; CDR3 protein: CASSTTVGGRGSGGYEQYF
clone size: .; V gene: TRBV13; J gene: TRBJ1-4; D gene: TRBD1; CDR3 DNA: TGTGCCAGCAGCTATTCCGCAGGGGGCGCGACTAATGAAAAACTGTTTTTT; CDR3 protein: CASSYSAGGATNEKLFF
clone size: .; V gene: TRBV28; J gene: TRBJ1-1; D gene: .; CDR3 DNA: TGTGCCAGCAGTCATCCCGGGAACACTGAAGCTTTCTTT; CDR3 protein: CASSHPGNTEAFF
clone size: .; V gene: TRBV19; J gene: TRBJ1-5; D gene: .; CDR3 DNA: TGTGCCAGTAGTGAACGTACCAGACAGTATGATCAGCCCCAGCATTTT; CDR3 protein: CASSERTRQYDQPQHF
clone size: .; V gene: TRBV9; J gene: TRBJ2-2; D gene: TRBD1; CDR3 DNA: TGTGCCAGCAGCGAACCCTCCTCACCGGGGACAGGGGGCGACGGGGAGCTGTTTTTT; CDR3 protein: CASSEPSSPGTGGDGELFF
clone size: .; V gene: TRBV10-3; J gene: TRBJ2-5; D gene: .; CDR3 DNA: TGTGCCATCAGTGAAGAATCGGGGACCCAGTACTTC; CDR3 protein: CAISEESGTQYF
clone size: .; V gene: TRBV19; J gene: TRBJ1-6; D gene: .; CDR3 DNA: TGTGCCAGTAGTATAGTGCGGGAGCTTCTTTCACCCCTCCACTTT; CDR3 protein: CASSIVRELLSPLHF
clone size: once; V gene: TRBV27; J gene: TRBJ2-7; D gene: TRBD1; CDR3 DNA: TGTGCCAGCAGTTTAAGCCGGGACAGGGCTTATTACGAGCAGTACTTC; CDR3 protein: CASSLSRDRAYYEQYF
clone size: .; V gene: TRBV7-8; J gene: TRBJ2-2; D gene: .; CDR3 DNA: TGTGCCAGCAGCTTTGGGGGAAGCACCGGGGAGCTGTTTTTT; CDR3 protein: CASSFGGSTGELFF
clone size: few; V gene: TRBV6-5; J gene: TRBJ2-6; D gene: .; CDR3 DNA: TGTGCCAGCCTTGACCTCTCTGGGGCCAACGTCCTGACTTTC; CDR3 protein: CASLDLSGANVLTF
clone size: .; V gene: TRBV19; J gene: TRBJ2-1; D gene: .; CDR3 DNA: TGTGCCAGTAGTACATCGAACTACAATGAGCAGTTCTTC; CDR3 protein: CASSTSNYNEQFF
clone size: .; V gene: TRBV27; J gene: TRBJ2-7; D gene: TRBD1; CDR3 DNA: TGTGCCAGCAGCGGGACAGGCCTCACCTACGAGCAGTACTTC; CDR3 protein: CASSGTGLTYEQYF
clone size: .; V gene: TRBV11-2; J gene: TRBJ2-7; D gene: .; CDR3 DNA: TGTGCCAGCAGCTTAGAGGGGGGAACCTACGAGCAGTACTTC; CDR3 protein: CASSLEGGTYEQYF
clone size: .; V gene: TRBV10-3; J gene: TRBJ2-7; D gene: TRBD1; CDR3 DNA: TGTGCCATCATGCCGGGACAGGGGCACGAGCAGTACTTC; CDR3 protein: CAIMPGQGHEQYF
clone size: .; V gene: TRBV27; J gene: TRBJ2-1; D gene: .; CDR3 DNA: TGTGCCAGCAGTTTAGTTACCTACAATGAGCAGTTCTTC; CDR3 protein: CASSLVTYNEQFF
clone size: .; V gene: TRBV6-5; J gene: TRBJ2-1; D gene: TRBD1; CDR3 DNA: TGTGCCAGCAGGGAGACAGGGGGTCATGAGCAGTTCTTC; CDR3 protein: CASRETGGHEQFF
clone size: .; V gene: TRBV9; J gene: TRBJ1-5; D gene: .; CDR3 DNA: TGTGCCAGCAGCGAACAGGGAAATCAGCCCCAGCATTTT; CDR3 protein: CASSEQGNQPQHF